Listed here are 8 T cell receptor beta chains from one sample, sequenced in a study of regulatory T cells in long-lasting Graves disease. Time point reported: newly diagnosed GD, antithyroid drugs for less than 3 months. PBMC RNA served as the TCR library source. Arm-PCR with iRepertoire HTBI primers amplified the CDR3 regions for these TCR beta libraries. TCRdb recomputed calls from the multiplex PCR reads with MiXCR, one row per CDR3 protein. The sample records around 480,000 distinct CDR3 sequences, 16% being singletons. The data also belong to a second study, concerning T cells in Graves' hyperthyroidism and ophthalmopathy.

The source was peripheral blood mononuclear cells (PBMCs), collected at new diagnosis, from a patient treated with antithyroid drugs. The source is a man aged 40-49 years with Graves disease.

This clonotype was detected many times. V is TRBV30 and J is TRBJ2-1; D is perhaps TRBD2 (5 bases). CDR3 length: 14 amino acids. Germline V gives CDR1 GTSNPN, CDR2 SVGIG (reference sequence). With 0 bases removed from V and 4 bases from J, the gap between germline ends came to 10 bases. The CDR3 DNA reads as TGTGCCTGGAGTGTAAATAGCGCGTACAATGAGCAGTTCTTC. Translating it yields CAWSVNSAYNEQFF.

This clonotype was found a few times. The rearrangement joins TRBV15 to TRBJ1-6, with no clear D. CDR1 and CDR2 from the germline V gene are LNHNV and YYDKDF (reference sequence). The CDR3 loop spans 14 amino acids. Trimming removed 3 bases from V and 4 bases from J, with 7 bases in between. The CDR3 DNA follows: TGTGCCACCAGCAGCGAGCGATATAATTCACCCCTCCACTTT. Translated: CATSSERYNSPLHF.

The rearrangement links TRBV12-3 or TRBV12-4 to TRBJ1-5; the match to TRBD1 covers 11 bases. The V gene end was trimmed by 0 bases and the J gene end by 5 bases; junction bases not matched to a gene: 3. The length of the CDR3 is 16 residues. The CDR3 sequence is CASSLAGQGADQPQHF. The CDR3 nucleotides read TGTGCCAGCAGTTTAGCAGGACAGGGGGCGGATCAGCCCCAGCATTTT.

The J gene is TRBJ2-2, the V gene TRBV6-1; 11 bases match TRBD1. This CDR3 has 15 residues. J was trimmed by 6 bases and V by 6 bases; bases with no gene match: 6. Germline-derived CDR1 and CDR2 are MNHNS and SASEGT. The CDR3 DNA is TGTGCCAGCAGCCATGGGACAGGGGGTCCCGGGGAGCTGTTTTTT. Translated, it gives CASSHGTGGPGELFF.

At least ten counts were recorded for this clonotype. This chain uses TRBV2 with TRBJ2-1, with TRBD2 matching over 8 bases. Trimming at V came to 7 bases and at J to 4 bases, leaving 6 bases not matched to a gene. This CDR3 region has 14 residues. Germline CDR1 is SNHLY and CDR2 is FYNNEI. In DNA form, the CDR3 reads TGTGCCAGCAAAGCGGGAGCCCCTTACAATGAGCAGTTCTTC. It encodes CASKAGAPYNEQFF. Full variable domain (outside the CDR3, taken from reference TRBV2 and TRBJ2-1): EPEVTQTPSHQVTQMGQEVILRCVPISNHLYFYWYRQILGQKVEFLVSFYNNEISEKSEIFDDQFSVERPDGSNFTLKIRSTKLEDSAMYFCASKAGAPYNEQFFGPGTRLTVL.

The V gene is TRBV7-2, the J gene TRBJ1-2; 7 nucleotides agree with TRBD1. CDR1 and CDR2 (germline): SGHTA, FQGNSA. After removal of 5 bases from V and 5 bases from J, the junction contained 5 bases not matched to a gene. The CDR3 runs 13 residues. The CDR3 region has the DNA TGTGCCAGCAGCCACGGGACAGTATATGGCTACACCTTC. Its translation: CASSHGTVYGYTF. The full variable domain, completed using reference TRBV7-2 and TRBJ1-2, is GAGVSQSPSNKVTEKGKDVELRCDPISGHTALYWYRQSLGQGLEFLIYFQGNSAPDKSGLPSDRFSAERTGGSVSTLTIQRTQQEDSAVYLCASSHGTVYGYTFGSGTRLTVV.

At least ten counts were recorded for this clonotype. The chain carries TRBV18 and TRBJ1-2; TRBD1 aligns across 10 bases. CDR1 is KGHSH, CDR2 LQKENI, per germline. The length of the CDR3 is 17 residues. With V trimmed by 6 bases and J by 2 bases, 12 bases remained unmatched. CDR3 nucleotides: TGTGCCAGCTCTCATACCGGGACAGGGGTACGCAACTATGGCTACACCTTC. This encodes CASSHTGTGVRNYGYTF.

V is TRBV30 and J is TRBJ2-3; D tentatively reads TRBD1 or TRBD2 (5 bases each). The CDR3 spans 14 residues. Trimming took 3 bases from V and 4 from J, leaving 14 bases between them. CDR1 and CDR2 (germline): GTSNPN, SVGIG (reference sequence). The CDR3 protein is CAWSRGQGADTQYF. DNA of the CDR3: TGTGCCTGGAGCCGCGGGCAGGGTGCAGATACGCAGTATTTT.